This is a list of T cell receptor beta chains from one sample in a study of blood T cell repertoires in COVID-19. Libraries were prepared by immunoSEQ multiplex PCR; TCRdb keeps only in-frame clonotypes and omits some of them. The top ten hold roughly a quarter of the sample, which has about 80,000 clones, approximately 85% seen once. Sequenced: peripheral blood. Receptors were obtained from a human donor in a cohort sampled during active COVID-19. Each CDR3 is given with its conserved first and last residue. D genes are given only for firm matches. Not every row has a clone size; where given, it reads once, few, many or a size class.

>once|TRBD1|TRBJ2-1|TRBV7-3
TGTGCCAGCAGCTTAACGGGACAGGGGGCCTACAATGAGCAGTTCTTC
CASSLTGQGAYNEQFF
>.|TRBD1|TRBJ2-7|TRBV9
TGTGCCAGCAGTTTTGGGACAGGAGACTACGAGCAGTACTTC
CASSFGTGDYEQYF
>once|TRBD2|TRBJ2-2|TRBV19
TGTGCCAGTAGTATCTCACTAGCGGGGGGTGATACCGGGGAGCTGTTTTTT
CASSISLAGGDTGELFF
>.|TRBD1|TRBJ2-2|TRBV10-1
TGCGCCAGCAGCCCCCGACAGGGGGCAGGCACCGGGGAGCTGTTTTTT
CASSPRQGAGTGELFF
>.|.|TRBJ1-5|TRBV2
TGTGCCAGCGGATTATACAGGGATTTAAGCAATCAGCCCCAGCATTTT
CASGLYRDLSNQPQHF
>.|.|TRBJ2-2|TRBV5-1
TGCGCCAGCAGCTTGCGGGGAGGCACCGGGGAGCTGTTTTTT
CASSLRGGTGELFF
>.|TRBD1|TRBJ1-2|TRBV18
TGTGCCAGCTCACCGGCGGCAGGGGGAGGATATGGCTACACCTTC
CASSPAAGGGYGYTF
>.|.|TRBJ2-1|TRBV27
TGTGCCAGCAGTTTGTACAGGTCCTACAATGAGCAGTTCTTC
CASSLYRSYNEQFF
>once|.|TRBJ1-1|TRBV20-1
TGCAGTGCTAGAGTAAGGGGGGAAGCTTTCTTT
CSARVRGEAFF
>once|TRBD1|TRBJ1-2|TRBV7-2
TGTGCCAGCAGCTTATTTACAGGGGACTATGGCTACACCTTC
CASSLFTGDYGYTF
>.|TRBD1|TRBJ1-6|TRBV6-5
TGTGCCACCTACCGGGACAGGGGTAATTCACCCCTCCACTTT
CATYRDRGNSPLHF
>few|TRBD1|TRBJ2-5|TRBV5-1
TGCGCCAGCAGCCCGACAGGGTCAGAGACCCAGTACTTC
CASSPTGSETQYF
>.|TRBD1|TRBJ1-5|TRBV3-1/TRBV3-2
TGTGCCAGCAGCCCGGGACAGCCCTATAGCAATCAGCCCCAGCATTTT
CASSPGQPYSNQPQHF
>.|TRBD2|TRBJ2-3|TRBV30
TGTGCCTGGAGTAGGGCAGGTAGCGGGGGGGCTGGAGATACGCAGTATTTT
CAWSRAGSGGAGDTQYF
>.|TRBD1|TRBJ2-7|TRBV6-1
TGTGCCAGCAGTGAACAGGGGACAGGGACCTACGAGCAGTACTTC
CASSEQGTGTYEQYF
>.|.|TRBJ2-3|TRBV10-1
TGCGCCAGCAGTTCCTCAGGGAAAGATACGCAGTATTTT
CASSSSGKDTQYF
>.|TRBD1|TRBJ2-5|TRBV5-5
TGTGCCAGCAGCTCACCGGGACAGCAAGAGACCCAGTACTTC
CASSSPGQQETQYF
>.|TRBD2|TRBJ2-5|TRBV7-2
TGTGCCAGCAGCTTGAGTAGCGGGGGTTTATCAGAGACCCAGTACTTC
CASSLSSGGLSETQYF
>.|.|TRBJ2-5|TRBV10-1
TGCGCCAGCAGTCCCGGTGGGGGGATCGGGACCCAGTACTTC
CASSPGGGIGTQYF
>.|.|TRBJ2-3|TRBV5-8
TGTGCCAGCAGCTTTCTAAGAGGAGGTCCCGCAGATACGCAGTATTTT
CASSFLRGGPADTQYF
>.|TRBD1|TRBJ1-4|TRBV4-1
TGCGCCAGCAGCCAAGGTATGGGACAGTCTAATGAAAAACTGTTTTTT
CASSQGMGQSNEKLFF
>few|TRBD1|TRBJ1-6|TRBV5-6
TGTGCCAGCAGCTCAACCGGACAGGAGCCCTATAATTCACCCCTCCACTTT
CASSSTGQEPYNSPLHF
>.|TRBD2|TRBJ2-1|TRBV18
TGTGCCAGCTCACCGGGGCGGGGGGACACCGGTGAGCAGTTCTTC
CASSPGRGDTGEQFF
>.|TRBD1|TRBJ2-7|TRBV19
TGTGCCAGTAGTCGCGGACAGGGCTTAAGTGGCGAGCAGTACTTC
CASSRGQGLSGEQYF
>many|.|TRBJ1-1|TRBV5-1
TGCGCCAGCAGCTCGAGCGGGCTGAACACTGAAGCTTTCTTT
CASSSSGLNTEAFF
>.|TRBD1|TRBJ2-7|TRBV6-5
TGTGCTAGCGCCGGGACAGGGGACGAGCAGTACTTC
CASAGTGDEQYF
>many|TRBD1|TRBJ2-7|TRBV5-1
TGCGCCAGCAGCTTCAGACAGGGGGACCACGAGCAGTACTTC
CASSFRQGDHEQYF
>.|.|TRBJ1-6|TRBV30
TGTGCCTGGAGTTCGGGGGGCGCGTTCGATTCACCCCTCCACTTT
CAWSSGGAFDSPLHF